Sequencing of this T cell receptor (beta chain) was carried out in a study of identical twins. Per the germline V gene, CDR1 is MGHRA and CDR2 is YSYEKL. This CDR3 spans 16 amino acids. Losses at the gene ends were 0 bases for V and 4 bases for J; bases not matched to a gene: 7. This clonotype occurred a few times. TCRdb re-analysed the 5' RACE reads in MiXCR, keeping a single row per CDR3 protein. This sample has approximately 530,000 distinct CDR3 sequences, with about a fifth found just once. These sequences were also reported in another study, on yellow fever vaccine responses in identical twins. This second study says: As reported, the vaccine T cell response of twins seemed partly convergent and partly personalized.

Sequenced sample: CD4+ T cells sorted from blood. The sequence was obtained from a woman between 18 and 29 years old in good health. J is TRBJ1-1 and V is TRBV4-1; 8 bases are a match to TRBD1. CDR3 sequence: CASSQDYTGGRTEAFF. In nucleotides, the CDR3 is TGCGCCAGCAGCCAAGATTACACAGGGGGACGCACTGAAGCTTTCTTT.